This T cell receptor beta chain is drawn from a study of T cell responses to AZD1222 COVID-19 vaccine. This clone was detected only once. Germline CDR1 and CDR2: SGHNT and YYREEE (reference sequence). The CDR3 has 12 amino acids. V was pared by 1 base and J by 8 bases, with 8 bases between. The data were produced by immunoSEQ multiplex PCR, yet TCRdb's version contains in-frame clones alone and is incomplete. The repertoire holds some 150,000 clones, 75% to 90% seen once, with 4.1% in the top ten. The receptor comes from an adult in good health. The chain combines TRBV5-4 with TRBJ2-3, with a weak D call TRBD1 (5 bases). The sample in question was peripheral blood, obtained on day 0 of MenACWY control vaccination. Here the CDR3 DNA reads TGTGCCAGCAGCTTGATTCAGGGTACGCAGTATTTT. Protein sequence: CASSLIQGTQYF.